This TCR beta chain was recorded in a study of T cells after yellow fever vaccination. The CDR3 consists of 16 residues. V was clipped by 5 bases and J by 4 bases; unmatched bases: 10. Germline V gene data show CDR1 as MNHEY and CDR2 as SMNVEV (reference sequence). TCRdb redid the calling of the 5' RACE reads with MiXCR, one entry per CDR3 protein. The data show some 340,000 distinct CDR3 sequences, roughly 4.3% seen once. This chain links TRBV27 with TRBJ2-2; 7 nucleotides line up with TRBD2. The origin of this receptor is a young man who received the YFV17D yellow fever vaccine. Sequenced material: PBMCs, taken 5 days after the yellow fever booster vaccination. The CDR3: CASSPYRDYLTGELFF. The CDR3 nucleotides are TGTGCCAGCAGTCCTTACCGGGACTATCTCACCGGGGAGCTGTTTTTT.